The text below deals with one TCR beta chain. These data originate in a study of cytomegalovirus exposure and HLA in healthy donors. Sequenced by immunoSEQ multiplex PCR; TCRdb stores in-frame clones only, minus some. The sample includes approximately 82,000 clones, around 94% of them seen just once. Germline V gene data show CDR1 as WSHSY and CDR2 as SAAADI. V shed 6 bases and J 1 base; nucleotides not matched to a gene: 3. The CDR3 spans 15 residues. The chain recombines TRBV10-2 with TRBJ2-2, with TRBD1 matching over 9 bases. The sequenced material came from PBMCs. This sequence originates from a man aged 18 to 29 in good health and CMV-seronegative. The CDR3 sequence is CASRGQGWNTGELFF. For the CDR3, the DNA is TGCGCCAGCAGAGGACAGGGGTGGAACACCGGGGAGCTGTTTTTT.